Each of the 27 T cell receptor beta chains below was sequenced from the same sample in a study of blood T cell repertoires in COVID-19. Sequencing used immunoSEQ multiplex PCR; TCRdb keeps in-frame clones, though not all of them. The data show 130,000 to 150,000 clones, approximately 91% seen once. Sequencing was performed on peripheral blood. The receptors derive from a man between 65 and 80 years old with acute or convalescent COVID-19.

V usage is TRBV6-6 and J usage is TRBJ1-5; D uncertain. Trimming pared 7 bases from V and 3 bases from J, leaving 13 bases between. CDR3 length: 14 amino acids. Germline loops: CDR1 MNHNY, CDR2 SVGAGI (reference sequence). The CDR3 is CASTRGQHNQPQHF. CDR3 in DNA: TGTGCCAGCACCCGCGGGCAGCACAATCAGCCCCAGCATTTT.

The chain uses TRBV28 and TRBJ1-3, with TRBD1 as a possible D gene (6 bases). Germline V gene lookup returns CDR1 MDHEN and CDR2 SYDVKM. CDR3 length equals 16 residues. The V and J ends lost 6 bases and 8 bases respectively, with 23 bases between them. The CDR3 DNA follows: TGTGCCAGCAGCATCGGTACAGGGTCATCGGGGCACACCATATATTTT. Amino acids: CASSIGTGSSGHTIYF.

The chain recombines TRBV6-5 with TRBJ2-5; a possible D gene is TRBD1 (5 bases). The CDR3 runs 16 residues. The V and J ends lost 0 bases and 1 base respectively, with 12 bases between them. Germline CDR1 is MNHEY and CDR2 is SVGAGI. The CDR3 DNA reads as TGTGCCAGCAGTTACTCCGACAGCACCAGCCAAGAGACCCAGTACTTC. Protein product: CASSYSDSTSQETQYF.

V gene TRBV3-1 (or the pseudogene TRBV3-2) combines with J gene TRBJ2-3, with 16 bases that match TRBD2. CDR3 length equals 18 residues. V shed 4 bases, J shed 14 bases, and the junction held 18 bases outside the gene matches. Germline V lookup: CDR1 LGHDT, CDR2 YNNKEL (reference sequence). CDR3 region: CASSPTQGLAGGPGLLYF. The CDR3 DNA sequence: TGTGCCAGCAGCCCTACTCAGGGACTAGCGGGAGGGCCGGGTTTGCTGTATTTT.

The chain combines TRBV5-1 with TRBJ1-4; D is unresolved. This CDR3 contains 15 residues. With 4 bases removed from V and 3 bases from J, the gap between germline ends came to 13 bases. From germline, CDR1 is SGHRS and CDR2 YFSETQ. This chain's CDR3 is CASSQVPGSNEKLFF. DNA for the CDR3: TGCGCCAGCAGCCAAGTCCCCGGGTCTAATGAAAAACTGTTTTTT. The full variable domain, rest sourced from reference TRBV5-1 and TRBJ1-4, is KAGVTQTPRYLIKTRGQQVTLSCSPISGHRSVSWYQQTPGQGLQFLFEYFSETQRNKGNFPGRFSGRQFSNSRSEMNVSTLELGDSALYLCASSQVPGSNEKLFFGSGTQLSVL.

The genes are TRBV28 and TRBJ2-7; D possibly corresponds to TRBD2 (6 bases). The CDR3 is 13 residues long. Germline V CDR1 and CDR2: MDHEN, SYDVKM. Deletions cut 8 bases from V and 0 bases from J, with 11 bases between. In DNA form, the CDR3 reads TGTGCCAGCGGGACTGTAAGCTCCTACGAGCAGTACTTC. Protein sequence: CASGTVSSYEQYF.

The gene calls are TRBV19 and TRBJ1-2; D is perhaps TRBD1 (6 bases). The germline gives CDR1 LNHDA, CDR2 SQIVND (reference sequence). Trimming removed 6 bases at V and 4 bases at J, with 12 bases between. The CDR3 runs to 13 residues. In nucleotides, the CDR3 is TGTGCCAGTAGCAAGACAGGAGCCTATGGCTACACCTTC. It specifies CASSKTGAYGYTF.

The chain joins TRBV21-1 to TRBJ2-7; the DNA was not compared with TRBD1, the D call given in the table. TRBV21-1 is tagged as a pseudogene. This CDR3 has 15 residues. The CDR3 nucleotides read TGTGCCAGCAGCAAAGTTGACAGGGGTTTCTACGAGCAGTACTTC. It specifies CASSKVDRGFYEQYF.

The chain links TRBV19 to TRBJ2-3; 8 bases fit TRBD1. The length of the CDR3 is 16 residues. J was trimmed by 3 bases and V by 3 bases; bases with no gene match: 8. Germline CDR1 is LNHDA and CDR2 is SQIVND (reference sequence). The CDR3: CASSILRTGRTDTQYF. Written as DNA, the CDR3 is TGTGCCAGTAGTATCTTGAGGACAGGGCGAACAGATACGCAGTATTTT.

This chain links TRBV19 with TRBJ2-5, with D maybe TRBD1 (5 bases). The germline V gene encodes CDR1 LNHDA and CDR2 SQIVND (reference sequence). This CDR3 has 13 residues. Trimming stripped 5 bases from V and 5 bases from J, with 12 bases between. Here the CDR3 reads CASSFTGAETQYF. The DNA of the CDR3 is TGTGCCAGTAGTTTCACAGGTGCGGAGACCCAGTACTTC. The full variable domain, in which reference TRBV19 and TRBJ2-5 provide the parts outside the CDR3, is DGGITQSPKYLFRKEGQNVTLSCEQNLNHDAMYWYRQDPGQGLRLIYYSQIVNDFQKGDIAEGYSVSREKKESFPLTVTSAQKNPTAFYLCASSFTGAETQYFGPGTRLLVL.

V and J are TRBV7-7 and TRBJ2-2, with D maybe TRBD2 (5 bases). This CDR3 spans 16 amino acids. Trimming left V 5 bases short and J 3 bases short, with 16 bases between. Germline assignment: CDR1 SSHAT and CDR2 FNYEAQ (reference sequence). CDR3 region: CASSLTDSPDTGELFF. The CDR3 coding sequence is TGTGCCAGCAGCCTAACGGACTCTCCGGACACCGGGGAGCTGTTTTTT.

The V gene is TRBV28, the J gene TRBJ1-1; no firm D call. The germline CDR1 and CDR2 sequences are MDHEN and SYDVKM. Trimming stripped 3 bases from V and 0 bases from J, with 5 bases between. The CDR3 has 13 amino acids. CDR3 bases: TGTGCCAGCAGTTTGCTAGTGAACACTGAAGCTTTCTTT. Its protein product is CASSLLVNTEAFF.

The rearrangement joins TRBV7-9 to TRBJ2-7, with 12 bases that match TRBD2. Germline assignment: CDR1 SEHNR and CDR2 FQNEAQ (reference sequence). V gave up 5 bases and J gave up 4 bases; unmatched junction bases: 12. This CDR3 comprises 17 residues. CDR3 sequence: CASSLTSGRMNSYEQYF. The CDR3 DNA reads TGTGCCAGCAGCCTGACTAGCGGGAGAATGAATTCGTACGAGCAGTACTTC. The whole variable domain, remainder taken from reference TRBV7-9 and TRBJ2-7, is DTGVSQNPRHKITKRGQNVTFRCDPISEHNRLYWYRQTLGQGPEFLTYFQNEAQLEKSRLLSDRFSAERPKGSFSTLEIQRTEQGDSAMYLCASSLTSGRMNSYEQYFGPGTRLTVT.

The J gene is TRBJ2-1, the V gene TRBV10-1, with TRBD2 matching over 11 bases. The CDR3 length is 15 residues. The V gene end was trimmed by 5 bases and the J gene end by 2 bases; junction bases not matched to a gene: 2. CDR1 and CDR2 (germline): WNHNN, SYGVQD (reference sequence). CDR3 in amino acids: CASSIAGGPYNEQFF. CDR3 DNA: TGCGCCAGCAGTATAGCGGGGGGGCCCTACAATGAGCAGTTCTTC.

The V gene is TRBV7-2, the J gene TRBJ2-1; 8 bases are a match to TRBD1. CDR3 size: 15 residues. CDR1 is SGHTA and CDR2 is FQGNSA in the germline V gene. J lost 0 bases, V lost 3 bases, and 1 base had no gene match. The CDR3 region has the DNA TGTGCCAGCAGCTTTGGACAGGGCTCCTACAATGAGCAGTTCTTC. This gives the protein CASSFGQGSYNEQFF.

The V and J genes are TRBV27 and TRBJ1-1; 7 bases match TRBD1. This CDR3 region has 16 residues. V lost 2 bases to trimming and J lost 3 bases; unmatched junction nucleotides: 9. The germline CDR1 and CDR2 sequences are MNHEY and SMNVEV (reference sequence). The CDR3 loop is CASSLSGPRGYTEAFF. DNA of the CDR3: TGTGCCAGCAGTTTAAGCGGCCCCAGGGGGTACACTGAAGCTTTCTTT.

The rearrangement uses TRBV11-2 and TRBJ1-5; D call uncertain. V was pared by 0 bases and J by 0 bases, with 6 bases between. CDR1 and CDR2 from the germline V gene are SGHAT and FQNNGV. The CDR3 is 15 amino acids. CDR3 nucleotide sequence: TGTGCCAGCAGCTTAGAGGCCAGTAGCAATCAGCCCCAGCATTTT. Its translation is CASSLEASSNQPQHF.

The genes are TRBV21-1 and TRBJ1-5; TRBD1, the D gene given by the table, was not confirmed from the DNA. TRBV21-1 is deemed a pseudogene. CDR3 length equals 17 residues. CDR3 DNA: TGTGCCAGCAGCACCGACAGGGCGGTCTTGGGCAATCAGCCCCAGCATTTT. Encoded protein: CASSTDRAVLGNQPQHF.

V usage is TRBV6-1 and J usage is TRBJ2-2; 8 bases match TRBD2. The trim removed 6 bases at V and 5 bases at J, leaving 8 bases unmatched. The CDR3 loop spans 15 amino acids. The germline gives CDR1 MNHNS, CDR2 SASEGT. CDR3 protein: CASSRPGLGTGELFF. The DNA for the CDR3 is TGTGCCAGCAGCCGGCCGGGACTAGGGACCGGGGAGCTGTTTTTT.

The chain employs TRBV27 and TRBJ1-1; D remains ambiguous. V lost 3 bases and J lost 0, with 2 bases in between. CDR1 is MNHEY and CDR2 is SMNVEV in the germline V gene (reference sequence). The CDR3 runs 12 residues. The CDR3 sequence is CASSFLNTEAFF. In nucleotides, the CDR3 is TGTGCCAGCAGTTTCTTGAACACTGAAGCTTTCTTT.

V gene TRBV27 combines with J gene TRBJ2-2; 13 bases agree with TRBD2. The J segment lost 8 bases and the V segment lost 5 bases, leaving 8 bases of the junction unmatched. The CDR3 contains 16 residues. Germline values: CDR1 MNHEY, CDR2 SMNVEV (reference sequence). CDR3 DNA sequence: TGTGCCAGCAGTCGAGGACTAGCGGGAGCGTCTGGGGAGCTGTTTTTT. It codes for CASSRGLAGASGELFF.

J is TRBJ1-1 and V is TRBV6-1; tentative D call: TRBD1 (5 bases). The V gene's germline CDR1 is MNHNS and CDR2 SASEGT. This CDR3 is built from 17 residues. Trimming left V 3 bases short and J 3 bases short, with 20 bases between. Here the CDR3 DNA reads TGTGCCAGCAGTGAGGTGCAGGGTTGGTTTGGGGACACTGAAGCTTTCTTT. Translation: CASSEVQGWFGDTEAFF.

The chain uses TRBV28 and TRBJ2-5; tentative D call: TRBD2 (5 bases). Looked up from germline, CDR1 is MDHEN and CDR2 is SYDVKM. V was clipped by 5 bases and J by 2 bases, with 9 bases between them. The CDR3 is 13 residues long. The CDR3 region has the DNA TGTGCCAGCAGTCTCCCGGGGCAAGAGACCCAGTACTTC. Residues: CASSLPGQETQYF.

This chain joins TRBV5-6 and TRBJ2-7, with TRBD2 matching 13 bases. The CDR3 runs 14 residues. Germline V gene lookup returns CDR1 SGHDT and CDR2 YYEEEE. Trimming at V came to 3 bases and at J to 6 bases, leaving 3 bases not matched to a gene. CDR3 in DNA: TGTGCCAGCAGCTGGGGACTAGCGGGAACCGAGCAGTACTTC. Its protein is CASSWGLAGTEQYF.

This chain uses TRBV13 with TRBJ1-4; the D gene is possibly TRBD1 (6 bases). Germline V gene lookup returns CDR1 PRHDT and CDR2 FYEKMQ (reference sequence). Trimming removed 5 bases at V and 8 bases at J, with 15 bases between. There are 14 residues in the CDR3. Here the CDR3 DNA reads TGTGCCAGCAGCGCATCCGGGACAACGGAAAAACTGTTTTTT. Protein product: CASSASGTTEKLFF.

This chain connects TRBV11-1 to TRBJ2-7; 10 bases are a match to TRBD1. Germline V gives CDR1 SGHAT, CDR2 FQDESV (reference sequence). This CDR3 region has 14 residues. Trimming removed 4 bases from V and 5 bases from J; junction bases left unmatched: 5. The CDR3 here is CASSSGTGDHEQYF. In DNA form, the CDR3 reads TGTGCCAGCAGCTCCGGGACAGGGGACCACGAGCAGTACTTC.

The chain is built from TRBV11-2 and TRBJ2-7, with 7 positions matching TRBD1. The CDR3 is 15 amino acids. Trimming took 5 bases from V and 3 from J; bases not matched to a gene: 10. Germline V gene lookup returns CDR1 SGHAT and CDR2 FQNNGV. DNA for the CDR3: TGTGCCAGCAGCCAGGGGGACGGAGGTTTCTACGAGCAGTACTTC. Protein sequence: CASSQGDGGFYEQYF. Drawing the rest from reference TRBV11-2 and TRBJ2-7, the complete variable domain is EAGVAQSPRYKIIEKRQSVAFWCNPISGHATLYWYQQILGQGPKLLIQFQNNGVVDDSQLPKDRFSAERLKGVDSTLKIQPAKLEDSAVYLCASSQGDGGFYEQYFGPGTRLTVT.